This T cell receptor beta chain came from a study of shared clonotypes between healthy human individuals. Germline values: CDR1 LNHDA, CDR2 SQIVND (reference sequence). The CDR3 sequence is 14 residues long. The V gene end was trimmed by 3 bases and the J gene end by 7 bases; junction bases not matched to a gene: 6. Replicate sorted-subset PCRs were loaded with around 0.2 ug DNA, 30,000 or so T cell genomes. Original processing notes: Filtering differed since immunoSEQ provided only junctions, with no quality scores. Assay used: immunoSEQ multiplex PCR; TCRdb lists only in-frame clones, some missing. Clone size and the V and J calls come from that table; the DNA yielded D and trimming. Of some 1.1 million clones in the sample, about 72% were seen once. Study-level points and caveats: The diversity represented, both genetic and in exposure history, was limited by few donors. Clonotype sharing among the donors was expected to vary with sequencing depth.

On this clone: No antigen is known for it.

This TCR derives from a man aged 18 to 29 in good health. Some clones in this sample may be carry-over from other donors' samples. The chain joins TRBV19 to TRBJ1-5, with 7 bases aligning to TRBD1. Sequencing was carried out using memory CD4+ T cells from PBMCs. The subset is: CD45RA-negative fraction. The CDR3 nucleotides are TGTGCCAGTAGTATCACGAGGGGGCAACAGCCCCAGCATTTT. Translated: CASSITRGQQPQHF.